This T cell receptor beta chain was sequenced for a study of T cells in Graves' hyperthyroidism and ophthalmopathy. This CDR3 spans 15 amino acids. V lost 6 bases, J lost 5 bases, and 3 bases stayed unmatched. The sample holds many counts of this clonotype. Disease lasting under 3 months, a NOSPECS grade of at least 4, and a Clinical Activity Score of at least 3 were features of the ophthalmopathy patients. Uncontrolled infection, other autoimmune disease, pregnancy or lactation barred patients from enrollment. Orbital computed tomography, thyroid ultrasound, serum thyroxine and TRAb, and clinical symptoms together informed the diagnoses. Amplification yielded TCR beta CDR3 regions, with RNA transcripts as the source. The HTBI primer set was used in a first-round RT-PCR of the TCR CDR3. TCRdb redid the calling of the multiplex PCR reads with MiXCR, one entry per CDR3 protein. Altogether about 610,000 distinct CDR3 sequences are present, about a sixth being singletons, with the ten largest covering more than 3%.

The chain is built from TRBV12-3 or TRBV12-4 and TRBJ2-5; 16 bases line up with TRBD2. The source of this sequence is a woman aged 40 to 55 with Graves' ophthalmopathy. The specimen was blood. CDR3 residues: CASSPGLAGGETQYF. The CDR3 DNA reads as TGTGCCAGCAGCCCGGGACTAGCGGGAGGGGAGACCCAGTACTTC.